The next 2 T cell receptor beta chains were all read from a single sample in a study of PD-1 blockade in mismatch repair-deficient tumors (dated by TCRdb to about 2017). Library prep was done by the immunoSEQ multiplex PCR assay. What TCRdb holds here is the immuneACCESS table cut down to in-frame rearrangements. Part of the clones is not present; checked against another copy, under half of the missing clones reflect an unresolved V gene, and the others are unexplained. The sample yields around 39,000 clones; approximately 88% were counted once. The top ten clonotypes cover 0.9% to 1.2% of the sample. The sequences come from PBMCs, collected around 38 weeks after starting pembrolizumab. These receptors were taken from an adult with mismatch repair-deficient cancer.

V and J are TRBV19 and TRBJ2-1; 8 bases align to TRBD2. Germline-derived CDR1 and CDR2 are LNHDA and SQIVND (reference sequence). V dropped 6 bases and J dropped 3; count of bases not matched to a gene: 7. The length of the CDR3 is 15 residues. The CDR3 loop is CASRTTLADYNEQFF. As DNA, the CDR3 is TGTGCCAGTAGAACAACACTAGCGGACTACAATGAGCAGTTCTTC.

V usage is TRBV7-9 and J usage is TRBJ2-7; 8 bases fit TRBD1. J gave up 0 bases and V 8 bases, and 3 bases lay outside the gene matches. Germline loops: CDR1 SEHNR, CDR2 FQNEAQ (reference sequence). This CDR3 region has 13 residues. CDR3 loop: CASQTGDSYEQYF. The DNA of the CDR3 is TGTGCCAGCCAGACAGGGGACTCCTACGAGCAGTACTTC.